Listed here are 27 T cell receptor beta chains from one sample, sequenced in a study of T-cell reconstitution after alpha-beta-depleted transplantation in children. The TCRbeta library incorporated unique molecular identifiers. TCRdb reprocessed the PCR reads with MiXCR, giving one entry per CDR3 protein. The sample shows approximately 590,000 distinct CDR3 sequences, roughly a tenth of them seen only once. Sequencing was performed on PBMCs from the stem cell graft donor, taken from the stem cell graft. The receptors were sampled from a human donor who donated a stem cell graft to a child with acute myeloid leukemia.

This clonotype was seen more than once but under ten times. This sequence joins TRBV27 and TRBJ1-4; 7 positions match TRBD1. This CDR3 contains 15 residues. Germline V gives CDR1 MNHEY, CDR2 SMNVEV (reference sequence). The J segment lost 8 bases and the V segment lost 3 bases, leaving 9 bases of the junction unmatched. The CDR3 loop is CASSLRRDSGEKLFF. CDR3 nucleotides: TGTGCCAGCAGTTTGCGCCGGGACAGTGGGGAAAAACTGTTTTTT.

Only a few counts were recorded for this clonotype. In nucleotides, the CDR3 is TGCAGCGTCTCCGACAGGGGATCTTTCGAGACCCAGTACTTC. Translated, it gives CSVSDRGSFETQYF. This chain connects TRBV29-1 to TRBJ2-5; TRBD1 matches at 8 bases. Germline trimming cut 6 bases from V and 5 bases from J; bases unmatched to any gene: 11. Germline CDR1 SQVTM, CDR2 ANQGSEA. This CDR3 has 14 residues. The whole variable domain, filled in from reference TRBV29-1 and TRBJ2-5, reads SAVISQKPSRDICQRGTSLTIQCQVDSQVTMMFWYRQQPGQSLTLIATANQGSEATYESGFVIDKFPISRPNLTFSTLTVSNMSPEDSSIYLCSVSDRGSFETQYFGPGTRLLVL.

This clonotype was recorded at least ten times. The chain is built from TRBV9 and TRBJ2-3; 10 nucleotides agree with TRBD2. This CDR3 contains 17 residues. After removal of 0 bases from V and 2 bases from J, the junction contained 6 bases not matched to a gene. Germline CDR1 and CDR2: SGDLS and YYNGEE. CDR3 bases: TGTGCCAGCAGCGTAGGGGCTAGCGGGAGTGACACAGATACGCAGTATTTT. Translating gives CASSVGASGSDTDTQYF.

The genes are TRBV20-1 and TRBJ1-2; 8 positions agree with TRBD1. Trimming cost V 5 bases and J 4 bases; bases outside gene matches: 3. Germline values: CDR1 DFQATT, CDR2 SNEGSKA (reference sequence). The CDR3 is 12 amino acids. The CDR3 sequence is CSAYRGGYGYTF. The CDR3 region has the DNA TGCAGTGCTTACAGGGGGGGCTATGGCTACACCTTC.

The genes are TRBV6-2 or TRBV6-3 and TRBJ2-1, with D possibly being TRBD1 or TRBD2 (6 bases each). From germline, CDR1 is MNHEY and CDR2 SVGEGT. Trimming stripped 0 bases from V and 7 bases from J, with 16 bases between. This CDR3 is 16 amino acids long. The CDR3 loop is CASSYSRGRTGNEQFF. CDR3 nucleotide sequence: TGTGCCAGCAGTTACTCCCGGGGGCGGACCGGGAATGAGCAGTTCTTC.

This clonotype showed up just a few times. This chain connects TRBV29-1 to TRBJ1-3, with 9 bases that match TRBD1. The V gene end was trimmed by 7 bases and the J gene end by 6 bases; junction bases not matched to a gene: 13. Germline CDR1 SQVTM, CDR2 ANQGSEA. The CDR3 is made up of 15 amino acids. CDR3 nucleotides: TGCAGCGCCGGCCCGGGACAGGGAATCGAAAACACCATATATTTT. Amino acid sequence: CSAGPGQGIENTIYF.

The chain employs TRBV6-2 or TRBV6-3 and TRBJ1-1; the match to TRBD1 covers 7 bases. V lost 2 bases to trimming and J lost 1 base; unmatched junction nucleotides: 16. Germline V gene sequence: CDR1 MNHEY, CDR2 SVGEGT. CDR3 length: 19 amino acids. The CDR3 here is CASSYQPNRGGVPNTEAFF. Here the CDR3 DNA reads TGTGCCAGCAGTTACCAGCCTAACAGGGGAGGGGTTCCGAACACTGAAGCTTTCTTT.

The chain uses TRBV20-1 and TRBJ2-3, with D perhaps TRBD2 (5 bases). Germline lookup yields CDR1 DFQATT and CDR2 SNEGSKA (reference sequence). This CDR3 region has 18 residues. With 0 bases removed from V and 2 bases from J, the gap between germline ends came to 21 bases. In DNA, the CDR3 is TGCAGTGCTAGAGACGTTCGTTCAAGCGGCTCTGCCACAGATACGCAGTATTTT. This encodes CSARDVRSSGSATDTQYF.

The rearrangement links TRBV15 to TRBJ1-2, with D hard to call. The germline V gene encodes CDR1 LNHNV and CDR2 YYDKDF (reference sequence). Trimming shortened V by 0 bases and J by 4 bases, and 3 bases separated the two germline ends. This CDR3 comprises 12 residues. In DNA, the CDR3 is TGTGCCACCAGCAGAGACAGCTATGGCTACACCTTC. Protein: CATSRDSYGYTF.

This clonotype was recorded a few times. The chain recombines TRBV20-1 with TRBJ2-1; 8 bases line up with TRBD2. The junction had 6 bases not matched to a gene; V was cut back by 1 base and J by 10 bases. This CDR3 is 13 amino acids long. Germline V gene data show CDR1 as DFQATT and CDR2 as SNEGSKA (reference sequence). CDR3 in DNA: TGCAGTGCTAGAGGACTAGCGATAGTGGAGCAGTTCTTC. Protein: CSARGLAIVEQFF.

The chain recombines TRBV6-4 with TRBJ2-6; no reliable D call. Germline V gene sequence: CDR1 MRHNA, CDR2 SNTAGT. V was cut by 4 bases and J by 4 bases, with 8 bases left in between. The length of the CDR3 is 14 residues. The DNA for the CDR3 is TGTGCCAGCAGTGGAGTAGCAGGGGCCAACGTCCTGACTTTC. It yields the protein CASSGVAGANVLTF.

This clonotype was recorded at least ten times. The V gene is TRBV12-3 or TRBV12-4, the J gene TRBJ1-1, with 8 bases identical to TRBD1. This CDR3 contains 13 residues. Trimming at V came to 6 bases and at J to 5 bases, leaving 5 bases not matched to a gene. In nucleotides, the CDR3 is TGTGCCAGCAGCCGACAGGGGTTGACTGAAGCTTTCTTT. As protein: CASSRQGLTEAFF.

The chain joins TRBV11-2 to TRBJ1-3; no definite D call. V dropped 5 bases and J dropped 4 bases, with 9 bases sitting between them. The CDR3 sequence is 13 residues long. CDR1 and CDR2 (germline): SGHAT, FQNNGV. In nucleotides, the CDR3 is TGTGCCAGCAGCGAGGACTCCGGAAACACCATATATTTT. Residues: CASSEDSGNTIYF.

This clonotype has a count of ten or more. This chain uses TRBV28 with TRBJ1-2; maybe TRBD1 (6 bases). Germline V gives CDR1 MDHEN, CDR2 SYDVKM. CDR3 length equals 12 residues. V was shortened by 2 bases and J by 8 bases, with 9 bases between the two germline ends. The DNA of the CDR3 is TGTGCCAGCAGTTTAATCAGGGGCGGCTACACCTTC. This codes for CASSLIRGGYTF.

This clonotype occurred a few times. The rearrangement links TRBV7-2 to TRBJ2-5; D is unclear. The V end was cut by 1 base, the J end by 6 bases, with 9 bases between. CDR1 and CDR2 from the germline V gene are SGHTA and FQGNSA. CDR3 length: 13 amino acids. For the CDR3, the DNA is TGTGCCAGCAGCTTAGAGAGGTTACAGACCCAGTACTTC. Its translation is CASSLERLQTQYF.

This chain links TRBV6-2 or TRBV6-3 with TRBJ1-1, with a tentative D call TRBD1 (6 bases). The V end lost 7 bases, the J end lost 2 bases, and 14 bases lay between the germline ends. Germline V lookup: CDR1 MNHEY, CDR2 SVGEGT. This CDR3 comprises 14 residues. CDR3 amino acids: CASTGGHRNTEAFF. CDR3 DNA: TGTGCCAGCACCGGGGGACATCGAAACACTGAAGCTTTCTTT.

This clonotype was detected only a few times. V is TRBV3-1 and J is TRBJ2-3, with D possibly matching TRBD1 (6 bases). The CDR3 length is 16 residues. V dropped 5 bases and J dropped 6 bases, with 21 bases sitting between them. Germline values: CDR1 LGHDT, CDR2 YNNKEL (reference sequence). CDR3 loop: CASSAWGRTTRDTQYF. The DNA for the CDR3 is TGTGCCAGCAGCGCCTGGGGGCGGACCACTAGGGATACGCAGTATTTT.

V gene TRBV5-1 combines with J gene TRBJ1-5; perhaps TRBD1 as D (6 bases). Trimming shortened V by 1 base and J by 0 bases, and 11 bases separated the two germline ends. Germline V gene data show CDR1 as SGHRS and CDR2 as YFSETQ. CDR3 length equals 16 residues. The CDR3 is CASSLLGGYSNQPQHF. In nucleotides, the CDR3 is TGCGCCAGCAGCTTGCTAGGGGGGTATAGCAATCAGCCCCAGCATTTT.

The V and J genes are TRBV5-1 and TRBJ1-1; D ambiguous. CDR1 and CDR2 from the germline V gene are SGHRS and YFSETQ. The CDR3 totals 15 residues. Trimming shortened V by 0 bases and J by 0 bases, and 9 bases separated the two germline ends. The CDR3, as DNA: TGCGCCAGCAGCTTGGATGGACGGGTGAACACTGAAGCTTTCTTT. This sequence encodes CASSLDGRVNTEAFF.

This clonotype was recorded a few times. J is TRBJ2-1 and V is TRBV11-2; D is possibly TRBD2 (6 bases). The CDR3 spans 17 residues. Germline V gene data show CDR1 as SGHAT and CDR2 as FQNNGV. The V end lost 0 bases, the J end lost 2 bases, and 14 bases lay between the germline ends. The CDR3 loop reads CASSLDLSAGTYNEQFF. The CDR3 coding sequence is TGTGCCAGCAGCTTAGACCTTAGTGCGGGGACCTACAATGAGCAGTTCTTC.

The chain employs TRBV28 and TRBJ1-2; D call uncertain. V lost 5 bases and J 7 bases, leaving 14 bases between the germline ends. CDR3 length: 13 amino acids. The V gene's germline CDR1 is MDHEN and CDR2 SYDVKM. The CDR3 DNA reads as TGTGCCAGCAGTCGTAATCTGTGGGGTGGCTACACCTTC. It translates to CASSRNLWGGYTF.

The chain carries TRBV28 and TRBJ2-3; 11 nucleotides agree with TRBD2. V was clipped by 5 bases and J by 1 base; unmatched bases: 5. The CDR3 runs to 16 residues. Per the germline V gene, CDR1 is MDHEN and CDR2 is SYDVKM. CDR3 nucleotides: TGTGCCAGCAGTCCCACTAGCGGGAGACGCACAGATACGCAGTATTTT. Translating it yields CASSPTSGRRTDTQYF.

This rearrangement joins TRBV20-1 to TRBJ1-2; 10 bases align to TRBD1. Germline CDR1 reads DFQATT; CDR2 reads SNEGSKA (reference sequence). The CDR3 runs to 16 residues. J lost 7 bases, V lost 3 bases, and 14 bases had no gene match. CDR3 region: CSASPGQGRPPGGYTF. CDR3 nucleotide sequence: TGCAGTGCTAGCCCGGGACAGGGGAGGCCCCCGGGTGGCTACACCTTC.

V usage is TRBV25-1 and J usage is TRBJ2-3; TRBD2 aligns across 8 bases. CDR1 is MGHDK, CDR2 SYGVNS, per germline. The junction had 0 bases not matched to a gene; V was cut back by 1 base and J by 0 bases. The CDR3 is made up of 15 amino acids. CDR3 nucleotides: TGTGCCAGCAGTGAATCTAGCGGGAGCACAGATACGCAGTATTTT. This codes for CASSESSGSTDTQYF.

The chain has TRBV2 and TRBJ2-3; 11 nucleotides match TRBD2. With V trimmed by 6 bases and J by 0 bases, 5 bases remained unmatched. CDR1 and CDR2 (germline): SNHLY, FYNNEI. The CDR3 runs to 16 residues. DNA for the CDR3: TGTGCCAGCAGGTCTAGCGGGAGGTCTAGCACAGATACGCAGTATTTT. Translating it yields CASRSSGRSSTDTQYF.

This chain links TRBV11-3 with TRBJ2-5, with 9 bases fitting TRBD2. Trimming cost V 3 bases and J 0 bases; bases outside gene matches: 5. CDR3 length equals 16 residues. In germline, CDR1 is SGHNT, CDR2 YENEEA. CDR3 DNA: TGTGCCAGCAGCTTCGGGACTAGCAGCTACCAAGAGACCCAGTACTTC. Translation gives CASSFGTSSYQETQYF.

This clonotype was detected many times. This chain uses TRBV18 with TRBJ2-3; 11 bases are shared with TRBD2. The ends lost 2 bases at V and 4 bases at J; junction bases unmatched: 5. CDR1 KGHSH and CDR2 LQKENI come from the germline V gene. The length of the CDR3 is 16 residues. The chain's CDR3 is CASSPVLAGESDTQYF. CDR3 nucleotides: TGTGCCAGCTCACCAGTACTAGCGGGAGAGTCAGATACGCAGTATTTT.